This TCR beta chain was observed in a study of T cells expressing NK-cell markers. Background on the study: All TCR beta repertoires analysed originated from sorted CD3+CD56+NKG2C+, CD3+CD56+NKG2C- and CD3+CD56-NKG2C+ T cells.

Production of TCR beta cDNA relied on 5'RACE template switching with UMIs. Each CDR3 protein gets one entry in TCRdb, which reprocessed the 5' RACE reads and gives no DNA. The sample includes 500,000 to 600,000 distinct CDR3 sequences. The germline V gene encodes CDR1 SGHAT and CDR2 FQNNGV. CDR3 length: 13 amino acids. Study outcomes and limitations: Dominant NKG2C+ clonotypes accounted for 1.0-7.0% of CD8+ T cells in six donors. Certain NKG2C+ T cell clones were expanded, and their HCMV specificity remained unclear.

Worth noting for this clonotype: Its antigen is as yet unknown.

The sequence was collected from a man aged 18 to 30 in good health. Sample: blood T cells: a sorted CD56 or NKG2C T cell subset, CD4+ or CD8+ T cells, or bulk PBMC T cells (not recorded which). The J gene is TRBJ1-2, the V gene TRBV11-2. This chain's CDR3 is CASSWGSAYGYTF.